This T cell receptor (beta chain) was retrieved from a study of shared T cell receptors in the human thymus. J was trimmed by 3 bases and V by 4 bases; bases with no gene match: 13. This CDR3 spans 16 amino acids. Germline V gene lookup returns CDR1 SGHKS and CDR2 YYEKEE (reference sequence). Assay used: immunoSEQ multiplex PCR; TCRdb lists only in-frame clones, some missing. The sample consists of hundreds of thousands of clones, around 87% of them appearing once. These data were also reused for a study on human thymus T cells. As reported in that work: Thymus tissue was removed during corrective cardiac surgery. Thymic as well as blood repertoires seemed to favor certain V and J genes unevenly. Thymic repertoires overlap heavily among unrelated individuals, related research has reported.

The source is a boy less than two years old with a congenital heart defect. The gene calls are TRBV5-5 and TRBJ2-7; 7 bases map to TRBD1. Material: thymocytes. The CDR3 sequence: CASSPPTGTRFYEQYF. In nucleotides, the CDR3 is TGTGCCAGCAGCCCCCCGACAGGGACGCGCTTCTACGAGCAGTACTTC.